The sequence of this TCR beta chain was determined in a study of beta chain features in type 1 diabetes (dated by TCRdb to 2016 to 2018). Background for the entire study: Patients and healthy donors did not differ in mean age, gender distribution, total cell number or subset yield. Across all samples, 107,917,701 sorted cells were examined, and cell number per subset correlated strongly with RNA yield. The study compared TCRB repertoires of sorted circulating CD4+ T cell subsets between recently diagnosed type 1 diabetes patients and matched healthy donors. Naive and central memory subsets were obtained from all 30 or so donors, but regulatory and stem cell-like memory subsets were isolated from only 8 patients and roughly eight healthy donors. The full study reports these points: Because cDNA was sequenced instead of genomic DNA, highly expressing activated cells could be over-represented, though the groups showed no difference in activation or CD3 levels. The naive, central memory and regulatory TCRB repertoires appeared to resemble one another more closely among patients than among healthy donors. Fewer insertions and more nucleotide deletions at VDJ recombination sites were observed in patients with type 1 diabetes, implying thymic rearrangement abnormalities. Type 1 diabetes patients showed a moderate but significant shortening of TCRB CDR3 length in all four CD4+ subsets. HLA sub-analyses involved small numbers of individuals, so any influence of HLA type on TCRB rearrangement remained unresolved. Shorter templates might be favored by PCR, yet because patient and control samples were amplified and corrected together, any such skew would affect both groups equally.

This clone has more than one count but fewer than ten. This receptor's antigen is unknown. The input lacks base qualities; no much larger clone sits a single base away. Via the germline V gene, CDR1 is SNHLY and CDR2 FYNNEI. V is pruned by 11 bases and J by 0 bases, leaving 7 bases of the junction without a gene match. The CDR3 spans 14 residues, from the cysteine through the phenylalanine. Only the CDR3 DNA stays, 42 bases, in frame from base 1. All of the isolated RNA was reverse transcribed with the High Capacity cDNA Reverse Transcription Kit, so expressed TCRB transcripts were sequenced. Deep immunoSEQ sequencing was performed on naive, central memory and regulatory T cell samples, with an average of about 3.57 million total reads per sample. Sorted cells were lysed in RLT buffer, and RNA was extracted using DNase-treated RNeasy Micro or Mini kits according to cell number. Each cell subset was processed separately to prevent cross-contamination, with patient and healthy donor samples processed together. The immunoSEQ multiplex PCR was used to amplify TCRB sequences from cDNA, yielding 87-bp fragments that span the CDR3 region. Sequencing of the amplicons was done on the Illumina HiSeq platform. For the original study's pipeline: PCR bias was corrected computationally using synthetic template baselines, and reads within Hamming distance 2 were collapsed, with unmergeable singletons discarded. Reads were aligned against IMGT to assign V, D and J genes, CDR3 length and insertions or deletions at six rearrangement sites. Within each subset, clonotype counts were normalized to sorted cell number, and only after that were true diversity and Gini coefficients computed with the tcR R package. The overlap coefficient, calculated on TCRB nucleotide sequences, was used to measure repertoire sharing. Out-of-frame TCRB sequences from naive cells were analyzed to stand in for the pre-selection repertoire. TCRdb provides this immuneACCESS table in a form limited to in-frame rearrangements. Some clones are lacking; in checked studies, under half of them reflect an unresolved V gene, and why the rest are absent is not known. Clonal size and the V and J genes are those of that table, whereas D and trimming came from the DNA. This sample lists about 250,000 clones; 13% to 15% were detected once. Roughly 0.028% of the sample is in the top ten clones.

Each donor gave one peripheral blood draw, averaging around 0.11 L, which was collected into heparinised tubes. Using a panel that included CD45RO, CCR7, CD25, CD127, CD95 and CD27, naive, central memory, regulatory and stem cell-like memory CD4+ T cells were sorted on a BD FACSAria II. Purity was above 95% for every sorted population. PBMCs were isolated immediately by Lymphoprep density gradient centrifugation and stained directly without culture. To minimize batch effects, samples were stained and sorted in pairs, one healthy donor with one patient per experiment. Sequencing input: naive CD4+ T cells from blood. The sample's cell subset or site label is to be understood as: true naive CD4+ T cells. The sequence was obtained from a woman in her forties in good health. Here the chain combines TRBV2 and TRBJ2-3; 8 middle bases align to TRBD2. The nucleotides read TGTGCCGGAAGACTAGCGTCTAGCACAGATACGCAGTATTTT. It is translated as CAGRLASSTDTQYF.